Presented here are 3 T cell receptor beta chains from one specimen sequenced in a study of CD8+CD57+ T cells in acquired aplastic anemia. According to the study, genomic DNA was the template for TCR beta VDJ and CDR3 profiling. TCRdb itself ran the reads through MiXCR, one entry per CDR3 protein. The sample carries 450,000 to 550,000 distinct CDR3 sequences, around 30% recorded once. All sequencing subjects had displayed CD8+CD57+ cell expansion on flow cytometry. What was sequenced was sorted CD4+, CD8+, or CD8+CD57+ T cells (not recorded which) from PBMCs. The receptor set was obtained from a human donor with aplastic anemia.

The chain is built from TRBV12-3 or TRBV12-4 and TRBJ2-3; 11 positions agree with TRBD2. The CDR3 is 17 amino acids. Trimming cost V 7 bases and J 0 bases; bases outside gene matches: 9. The CDR3 bases are TGTGCCAGCACCCTAGGGACTAGCGGAACTAGCACAGATACGCAGTATTTT. Protein sequence: CASTLGTSGTSTDTQYF.

Ten or more counts support this clonotype. The V and J genes are TRBV7-2 and TRBJ2-7; 10 nucleotides line up with TRBD2. This CDR3 contains 17 residues. Germline CDR1 reads SGHTA; CDR2 reads FQGNSA. With 4 bases clipped from V and 4 bases from J, the junction kept 13 bases outside the gene matches. CDR3 sequence: CASSYPPSGRFSYEQYF. For the CDR3, the DNA is TGTGCCAGCAGCTACCCTCCTAGCGGGAGATTTTCTTACGAGCAGTACTTC.

The V call is TRBV6-1, the J call TRBJ1-4, with 7 bases aligning to TRBD1. Trimming at V came to 8 bases and at J to 7 bases, leaving 1 base not matched to a gene. Germline V lookup: CDR1 MNHNS, CDR2 SASEGT. This CDR3 is built from 11 residues. As DNA, the CDR3 is TGTGCCAGCGGGACAGTTGAAAAACTGTTTTTT. Protein product: CASGTVEKLFF.